The 24 T cell receptor beta chains presented below share a single source sample, sequenced in a study of T cells in localized non-small cell lung cancer. Using immunoSEQ multiplex PCR, the repertoire was profiled, and TCRdb retains in-frame clones only, with some absent. The table has fewer than 60,000 clones, approximately 83% seen once. The source material was peripheral blood, sampled before any cancer treatment. These receptors all stem from a female donor of 60 years or more with stage II squamous cell lung carcinoma.

The chain is built from TRBV6-5 and TRBJ2-5; D perhaps matches TRBD1 (6 bases). The CDR3 is 16 amino acids. V was shortened by 0 bases and J by 5 bases, with 16 bases between the two germline ends. Germline-derived CDR1 and CDR2 are MNHEY and SVGAGI. This CDR3 is CASSYSNMGAKETQYF. In DNA form, the CDR3 reads TGTGCCAGCAGTTACTCGAATATGGGGGCGAAGGAGACCCAGTACTTC.

The chain employs TRBV29-1 and TRBJ2-1; possibly TRBD1 for D (6 bases). Germline CDR1 reads SQVTM; CDR2 reads ANQGSEA. The CDR3 length is 13 residues. V was shortened by 0 bases and J by 10 bases, with 13 bases between the two germline ends. The CDR3: CSVEDGRGWEQFF. Written as DNA, the CDR3 is TGCAGCGTTGAAGACGGCAGGGGCTGGGAGCAGTTCTTC.

This rearrangement joins TRBV7-9 to TRBJ2-3; tentative D call: TRBD2 (5 bases). The CDR3 is 14 amino acids. Germline V CDR1 and CDR2: SEHNR, FQNEAQ (reference sequence). V shed 5 bases and J shed 0 bases, with 9 bases lying between them. The DNA for the CDR3 is TGTGCCAGCAGCGTCTCGGGGAGCACAGATACGCAGTATTTT. It specifies CASSVSGSTDTQYF.

This chain joins TRBV7-9 and TRBJ2-1, with a tentative D call TRBD1 (5 bases). The ends were cut back, 4 bases at V and 3 bases at J, with 19 bases in the middle. The germline CDR1 and CDR2 sequences are SEHNR and FQNEAQ (reference sequence). The CDR3 contains 17 residues. CDR3 residues: CASSSPDPEQVYNEQFF. CDR3 DNA: TGTGCCAGCAGCTCCCCCGATCCTGAACAGGTCTACAATGAGCAGTTCTTC. Supplemented by reference TRBV7-9 and TRBJ2-1, the full variable domain reads DTGVSQNPRHKITKRGQNVTFRCDPISEHNRLYWYRQTLGQGPEFLTYFQNEAQLEKSRLLSDRFSAERPKGSFSTLEIQRTEQGDSAMYLCASSSPDPEQVYNEQFFGPGTRLTVL.

This sequence joins TRBV19 and TRBJ2-1, with D maybe TRBD1 (6 bases). The CDR3 has 15 residues. Trimming stripped 3 bases from V and 9 bases from J, with 18 bases between. The germline V gene encodes CDR1 LNHDA and CDR2 SQIVND (reference sequence). CDR3 DNA sequence: TGTGCCAGTAGTATCCCCGGGAAGGGGGATAGTGAGCAGTTCTTC. Amino acid sequence: CASSIPGKGDSEQFF.

This clone was seen a handful of times. The chain joins TRBV4-2 to TRBJ1-5, with D unclear. This CDR3 spans 15 amino acids. The germline V gene has CDR1 LGHNA and CDR2 YNFKEQ. Trimming shortened V by 0 bases and J by 4 bases, and 10 bases separated the two germline ends. The CDR3 bases are TGTGCCAGCAGCCAAGATGGGGATGGGAATCAGCCCCAGCATTTT. This gives the protein CASSQDGDGNQPQHF.

J is TRBJ1-5 and V is TRBV30; D is uncertain. The CDR3 length is 16 residues. V lost 8 bases to trimming and J lost 8 bases, with 28 bases between them. The germline CDR1 and CDR2 sequences are GTSNPN and SVGIG (reference sequence). The CDR3 DNA reads TGTGCCCGAAACCCTCCGGAGGTGGCATGGGGAGAGCCCCAGCATTTT. This translates into CARNPPEVAWGEPQHF.

The chain employs TRBV28 and TRBJ1-4; 7 nucleotides align to TRBD1. The germline CDR1 and CDR2 sequences are MDHEN and SYDVKM. This CDR3 has 15 residues. Trimming at V came to 3 bases and at J to 6 bases, leaving 7 bases not matched to a gene. Here the CDR3 reads CASSFRTGHHEKLFF. CDR3 nucleotides: TGTGCCAGCAGTTTTCGGACAGGACACCATGAAAAACTGTTTTTT.

The CDR3 DNA reads as TGTGCCAGCAGCGCCCCGGGCGGTGAAGCTTTCTTT. As protein: CASSAPGGEAFF. The V gene is TRBV7-3, the J gene TRBJ1-1; no clear D. The CDR3 is 12 residues long. Trimming took off 5 bases at V and 7 bases at J, with 11 bases between the two ends. Germline loops: CDR1 SGHTA, CDR2 FQGTGA.

The DNA for the CDR3 is TGTGCCAGCCGACTTAGTGGGGAGACCCAGTACTTC. It yields the protein CASRLSGETQYF. The chain joins TRBV19 to TRBJ2-5; the D is unclear. Trimming took off 9 bases at V and 5 bases at J, with 13 bases between the two ends. This CDR3 has 12 residues. Germline values: CDR1 LNHDA, CDR2 SQIVND (reference sequence).

The chain joins TRBV7-2 to TRBJ2-5, with 8 bases aligning to TRBD2. Germline V gene data show CDR1 as SGHTA and CDR2 as FQGNSA. Unmatched junction bases numbered 16, after V lost 4 bases and J lost 6 bases. This CDR3 contains 17 residues. This chain's CDR3 is CASSSSGGEYREKTQYF. The CDR3, as DNA: TGTGCCAGCAGCTCGTCGGGGGGGGAATATAGGGAAAAGACCCAGTACTTC. The full variable domain, its missing parts supplied by reference TRBV7-2 and TRBJ2-5, is GAGVSQSPSNKVTEKGKDVELRCDPISGHTALYWYRQSLGQGLEFLIYFQGNSAPDKSGLPSDRFSAERTGGSVSTLTIQRTQQEDSAVYLCASSSSGGEYREKTQYFGPGTRLLVL.

The V gene is TRBV7-6, the J gene TRBJ1-3; D perhaps matches TRBD1 (5 bases). Germline V gene lookup returns CDR1 SGHVS and CDR2 FNYEAQ. The CDR3 totals 17 residues. The ends were cut back, 2 bases at V and 3 bases at J, with 17 bases in the middle. The DNA for the CDR3 is TGTGCCAGCAGCTTACAGTCCCTAGGGACGGGTGGAAACACCATATATTTT. This encodes CASSLQSLGTGGNTIYF.

This sequence joins TRBV5-8 and TRBJ1-5; TRBD1 might be the D (5 bases). Germline V lookup: CDR1 SGHTS, CDR2 YDEGEE. The CDR3 runs 19 residues. The ends were cut back, 1 base at V and 0 bases at J, with 20 bases in the middle. CDR3 loop: CASSLRLSTQVYSNQPQHF. Written as DNA, the CDR3 is TGTGCCAGCAGCTTGCGATTATCTACACAGGTTTATAGCAATCAGCCCCAGCATTTT.

The genes are TRBV30 and TRBJ1-1; D gene uncertain. V was trimmed by 0 bases and J by 5 bases, leaving 7 bases between them. Germline-derived CDR1 and CDR2 are GTSNPN and SVGIG (reference sequence). The CDR3 has 12 amino acids. CDR3 DNA: TGTGCCTGGAGTGTCGCCACTACTGAAGCTTTCTTT. Its protein is CAWSVATTEAFF.

This clone was detected only a few times. This chain links TRBV11-2 with TRBJ2-7; 7 bases are shared with TRBD1. The CDR3 has 15 residues. Germline V gives CDR1 SGHAT, CDR2 FQNNGV. V gave up 2 bases and J gave up 4 bases; unmatched junction bases: 8. The CDR3, as DNA: TGTGCCAGCAGCTTAAAGGGGGCCATGGGATACGAGCAGTACTTC. Its protein is CASSLKGAMGYEQYF.

This rearrangement joins TRBV6-6 to TRBJ1-5; possibly TRBD1 for D (6 bases). Trimming cost V 5 bases and J 1 base, with 9 bases left between them. The CDR3 extends over 14 amino acids. The germline V gene has CDR1 MNHNY and CDR2 SVGAGI (reference sequence). The CDR3 sequence: CASSRGASNQPQHF. The DNA for the CDR3 is TGTGCCAGCAGTAGGGGGGCCAGCAATCAGCCCCAGCATTTT.

The chain uses TRBV6-5 and TRBJ2-7; either TRBD1 or TRBD2 may fit D (6 bases each). The V end lost 6 bases, the J end lost 2 bases, and 17 bases lay between the germline ends. CDR1 MNHEY and CDR2 SVGAGI come from the germline V gene. This CDR3 has 15 amino acids. CDR3 in amino acids: CASRRDTDAPYEQYF. CDR3 sequence (DNA): TGTGCCAGCAGGCGGGACACTGACGCTCCCTACGAGCAGTACTTC.

As regards this clone: Distinct nucleotide sequences in the sample also encode this CDR3. The genes are TRBV5-1 and TRBJ2-5; 14 bases are a match to TRBD2. Germline-derived CDR1 and CDR2 are SGHRS and YFSETQ. J was trimmed by 1 base and V by 4 bases; bases with no gene match: 3. The CDR3 loop spans 16 amino acids. The DNA for the CDR3 is TGCGCCAGCAGCCTCGGACTAGCGGGGGGCCAAGAGACCCAGTACTTC. Its protein product is CASSLGLAGGQETQYF.

V gene TRBV19 combines with J gene TRBJ1-1; 8 bases fit TRBD1. The CDR3 has 13 amino acids. Germline values: CDR1 LNHDA, CDR2 SQIVND (reference sequence). With 1 base clipped from V and 5 bases from J, the junction kept 0 bases outside the gene matches. The CDR3 nucleotides read TGTGCCAGTAGTATAGGACAGGGGACTGAAGCTTTCTTT. It yields the protein CASSIGQGTEAFF.

Concerning this clone itself: Other nucleotide sequences from this sample produce the same CDR3. V gene TRBV27 combines with J gene TRBJ1-2; no reliable D call. This CDR3 is built from 12 residues. Germline CDR1 is MNHEY and CDR2 is SMNVEV (reference sequence). V was cut by 2 bases and J by 5 bases, with 6 bases left in between. The CDR3: CASSLAGYGYTF. In DNA, the CDR3 is TGTGCCAGCAGTTTAGCCGGTTATGGCTACACCTTC.

This clone was seen only once. This chain joins TRBV6-1 and TRBJ1-5; the D is unclear. This CDR3 is 12 amino acids long. Germline CDR1 is MNHNS and CDR2 is SASEGT. V shed 4 bases and J shed 12 bases, with 13 bases lying between them. CDR3 region: CASSALNLVQHF. CDR3 sequence (DNA): TGTGCCAGCAGTGCCCTTAACTTGGTCCAGCATTTT.

This clone was counted between two and nine times. This chain joins TRBV18 and TRBJ1-5, with D possibly matching TRBD1 (5 bases). V gave up 2 bases and J gave up 6 bases, with 11 bases separating them. This CDR3 is built from 14 residues. Germline-derived CDR1 and CDR2 are KGHSH and LQKENI. The chain's CDR3 is CASSPGGKSQPQHF. In DNA form, the CDR3 reads TGTGCCAGCTCACCAGGGGGGAAGAGTCAGCCCCAGCATTTT.

The J gene is TRBJ2-1, the V gene TRBV11-3, with D tentatively TRBD2 (5 bases). Trimming shortened V by 4 bases and J by 4 bases, and 11 bases separated the two germline ends. The CDR3 loop spans 14 amino acids. Per the germline V gene, CDR1 is SGHNT and CDR2 is YENEEA. CDR3 sequence reads: CASSSSAAYNEQFF. The CDR3 nucleotides read TGTGCCAGCAGCTCGTCAGCGGCTTACAATGAGCAGTTCTTC. Looking up the rest from reference TRBV11-3 and TRBJ2-1 gives the full variable domain: EAGVVQSPRYKIIEKKQPVAFWCNPISGHNTLYWYLQNLGQGPELLIRYENEEAVDDSQLPKDRFSAERLKGVDSTLKIQPAELGDSAVYLCASSSSAAYNEQFFGPGTRLTVL.

V is TRBV7-9 and J is TRBJ1-2; TRBD1 aligns across 7 bases. V shed 2 bases and J 6 bases; nucleotides not matched to a gene: 3. The CDR3 length is 13 residues. CDR1 and CDR2 from the germline V gene are SEHNR and FQNEAQ (reference sequence). CDR3 nucleotide sequence: TGTGCCAGCAGCTTACAGGGGGTAGATGGCTACACCTTC. This encodes CASSLQGVDGYTF.